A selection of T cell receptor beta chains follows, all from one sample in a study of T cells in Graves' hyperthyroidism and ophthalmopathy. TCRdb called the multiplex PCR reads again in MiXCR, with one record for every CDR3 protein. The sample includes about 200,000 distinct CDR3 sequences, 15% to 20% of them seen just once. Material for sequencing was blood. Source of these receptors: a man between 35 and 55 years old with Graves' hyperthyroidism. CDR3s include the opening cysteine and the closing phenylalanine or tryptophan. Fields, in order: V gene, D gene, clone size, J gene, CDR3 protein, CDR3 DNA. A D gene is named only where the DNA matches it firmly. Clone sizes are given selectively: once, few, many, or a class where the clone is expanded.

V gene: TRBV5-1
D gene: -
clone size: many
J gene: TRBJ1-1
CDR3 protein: CASSFYTARETEAFF
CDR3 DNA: TGCGCCAGCAGCTTTTACACGGCCAGAGAGACTGAAGCTTTCTTT

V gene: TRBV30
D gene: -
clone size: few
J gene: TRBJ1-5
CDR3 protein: CAWSRGYSQPQHF
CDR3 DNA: TGTGCCTGGTCCCGGGGCTACAGTCAGCCCCAGCATTTT

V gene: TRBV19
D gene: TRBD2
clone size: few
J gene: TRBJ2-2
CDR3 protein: CASSIEMGLPNTGELFF
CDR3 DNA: TGTGCCAGTAGTATAGAGATGGGACTACCGAATACCGGGGAGCTGTTTTTT

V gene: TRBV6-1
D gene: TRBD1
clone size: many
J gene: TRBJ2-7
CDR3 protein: CASSFRTGAYEQYF
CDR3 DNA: TGTGCCAGCAGTTTCCGGACAGGGGCCTACGAGCAGTACTTC

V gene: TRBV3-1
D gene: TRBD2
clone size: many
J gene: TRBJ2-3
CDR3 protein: CASSQGLAGGTDTQYF
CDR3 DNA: TGTGCCAGCAGCCAGGGACTAGCGGGGGGGACAGATACGCAGTATTTT

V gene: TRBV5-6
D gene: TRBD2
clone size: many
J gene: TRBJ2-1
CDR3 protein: CASSLIAGSYNEQFF
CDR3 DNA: TGTGCCAGCAGCTTGATAGCGGGTAGCTACAATGAGCAGTTCTTC

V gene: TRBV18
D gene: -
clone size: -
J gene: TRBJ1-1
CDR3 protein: CASTPDRSTEAFF
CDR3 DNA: TGTGCCAGCACACCCGACAGGTCCACTGAAGCTTTCTTT

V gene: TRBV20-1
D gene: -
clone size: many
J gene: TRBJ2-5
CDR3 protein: CSVAPARDGETQYF
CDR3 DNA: TGCAGTGTCGCCCCCGCACGGGATGGGGAGACCCAGTACTTC

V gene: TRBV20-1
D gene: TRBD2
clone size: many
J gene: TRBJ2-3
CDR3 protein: CSARYSSGTDTQYF
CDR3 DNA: TGCAGTGCTAGATACTCTAGCGGAACAGATACGCAGTATTTT

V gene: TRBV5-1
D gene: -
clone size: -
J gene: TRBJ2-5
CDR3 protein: CASSPSGIQETQYF
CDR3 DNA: TGCGCCAGCAGCCCATCCGGGATTCAAGAGACCCAGTACTTC

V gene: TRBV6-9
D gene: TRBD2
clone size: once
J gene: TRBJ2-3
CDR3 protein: CASSFLLAGALLNTDTQYF
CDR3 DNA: TGTGCCAGCAGTTTTTTGCTAGCGGGGGCCCTACTTAACACAGATACGCAGTATTTT

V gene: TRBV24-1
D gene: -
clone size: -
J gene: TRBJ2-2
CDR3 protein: CATSDFPGLAGELFF
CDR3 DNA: TGTGCCACCAGTGATTTTCCGGGGCTGGCCGGGGAGCTGTTTTTT

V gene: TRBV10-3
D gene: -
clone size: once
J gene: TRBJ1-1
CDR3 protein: CASSVRELNTEAFF
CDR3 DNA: TGCGCCAGCAGTGTGAGGGAACTGAACACTGAAGCTTTCTTT

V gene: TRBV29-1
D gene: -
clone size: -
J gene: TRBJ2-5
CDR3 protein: CSVVREETQYF
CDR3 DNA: TGCAGCGTTGTTAGAGAAGAGACCCAGTACTTC

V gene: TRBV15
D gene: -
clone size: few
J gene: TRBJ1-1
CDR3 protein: CATSRDVDEAFF
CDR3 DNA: TGTGCCACCAGCAGAGATGTCGATGAAGCTTTCTTT

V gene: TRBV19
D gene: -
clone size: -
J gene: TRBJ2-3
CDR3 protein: CASSYMSSTDTQYF
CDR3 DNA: TGTGCCAGTAGTTACATGTCTAGCACAGATACGCAGTATTTT

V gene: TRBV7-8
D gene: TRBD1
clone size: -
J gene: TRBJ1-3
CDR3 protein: CASSFGQGARGNTIYF
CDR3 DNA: TGTGCCAGCAGCTTCGGACAGGGGGCAAGAGGAAACACCATATATTTT

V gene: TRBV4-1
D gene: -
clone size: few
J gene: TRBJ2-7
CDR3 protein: CASSQEFWAIISSEQYF
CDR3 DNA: TGCGCCAGCAGCCAAGAATTTTGGGCCATCATAAGTTCCGAGCAGTACTTC

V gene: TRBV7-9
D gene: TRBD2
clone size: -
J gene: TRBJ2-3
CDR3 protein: CASSLRGLAGGPFMNTQYF
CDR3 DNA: TGTGCCAGCAGCTTGAGGGGACTAGCGGGAGGGCCTTTTATGAATACGCAGTATTTT

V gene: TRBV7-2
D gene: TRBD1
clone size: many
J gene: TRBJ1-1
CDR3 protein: CASSLATGDTEAFF
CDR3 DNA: TGTGCCAGCAGCTTAGCTACAGGGGACACTGAAGCTTTCTTT